The clone carrying this TCR beta chain was picked up a small number of times. What it binds is unknown. The data were obtained in a study of blood T cells in healthy people across ages. Overall study context: The capture of about one barcoded beta molecule per two T cells was achieved by template switching. Study results and caveats: Getting older went along with TCR beta diversity per million T cells dropping roughly linearly.

Peripheral blood from each donor was collected in a volume of about 10 milliliters. Primed by a sample-barcoded 5' primer and a J-beta primer mix, a second PCR proceeded for about 6 to 11 cycles. TCRdb processed the 5' RACE reads anew with MiXCR; each CDR3 protein has one entry. Found here are over 600,000 distinct CDR3 sequences, around a fifth of them singletons; the top ten hold roughly 3.4%. V was clipped by 6 bases and J by 5 bases; unmatched bases: 8. Germline CDR1 and CDR2: DFQATT and SNEGSKA (reference sequence). CDR3 size: 13 residues. The sample comprised blood. This chain uses TRBV20-1 with TRBJ1-1; 8 nucleotides agree with TRBD1. This TCR came from a man between 65 and 80 years old in good health. This CDR3 reads CSAEIQGGTEAFF. CDR3 coding DNA: TGCAGTGCCGAGATACAGGGGGGGACTGAAGCTTTCTTT.